Below, 30 T cell receptor beta chains from the same sample are listed, as sequenced in a study of Ad26.COV2.S vaccination and SARS-CoV-2 variants (dated by TCRdb to the early 2020s). The library was obtained by the immunoSEQ multiplex PCR assay. TCRdb stores this immuneACCESS table with in-frame sequences only. Part of the clones is absent; in the studies checked, under half of the shortfall reflects unresolved V genes, and no reason is known for the rest. Recorded for this sample are a few hundred thousand clones; 90% of them occurred a single time. 12% of the sample rests with the top ten. The treatment or condition tag for this specimen amounts to: around 19 received Ad26.COV2.S at low or high dose, single or two shots; 5 received placebo; per-sample allocation not given. For vaccine and placebo recipients, repertoires were sequenced using samples collected on day 63 after the first injection.

The sample in question was peripheral blood, obtained in a trial of Ad26.COV2.S vaccine versus placebo. Every receptor here comes from a person aged 18-60 years who received the Ad26.COV2.S COVID-19 vaccine or a placebo.

The V gene is TRBV28, the J gene TRBJ2-7; perhaps TRBD2 as D (6 bases). The CDR3 has 14 amino acids. The germline V and J ends were trimmed by 7 bases and 4 bases, with 17 bases remaining between them. The germline V gene has CDR1 MDHEN and CDR2 SYDVKM. The CDR3 DNA reads TGTGCCAGCACCCCCAGGACTATCATATACGAGCAGTACTTC. Translated: CASTPRTIIYEQYF.

The table lists this clone with a count of one. This chain uses TRBV4-2 with TRBJ2-5, with 8 bases that match TRBD2. CDR1 is LGHNA, CDR2 YNFKEQ, per germline. Trimming took 0 bases from V and 8 from J; bases not matched to a gene: 8. CDR3 size: 15 residues. The CDR3 nucleotides are TGTGCCAGCAGCCAAGATCGGGAGGGCCTGCGCACCCAGTACTTC. It codes for CASSQDREGLRTQYF.

This clone was picked up a small number of times. The sample carries other DNA sequences with the same CDR3. V gene TRBV5-4 combines with J gene TRBJ2-3, with a weak D call TRBD2 (5 bases). Germline V lookup: CDR1 SGHNT, CDR2 YYREEE (reference sequence). This CDR3 has 15 residues. Trimming removed 2 bases at V and 1 base at J, with 11 bases between. The CDR3 nucleotides are TGTGCCAGCAGCTTAAGTGGGAGTGGCACAGATACGCAGTATTTT. It encodes CASSLSGSGTDTQYF.

This rearrangement joins TRBV2 to TRBJ2-7; the D is unclear. Germline V gene lookup returns CDR1 SNHLY and CDR2 FYNNEI. Trimming removed 7 bases at V and 6 bases at J, with 10 bases between. This CDR3 contains 11 residues. CDR3 in DNA: TGTGCCAGCAAGGGCCCCCGCGAGCAGTACTTC. It codes for CASKGPREQYF.

This sequence joins TRBV30 and TRBJ1-2, with 7 nucleotides matching TRBD1. V lost 5 bases, J lost 0 bases, and 15 bases stayed unmatched. The CDR3 has 17 residues. The germline CDR1 and CDR2 sequences are GTSNPN and SVGIG (reference sequence). This CDR3 reads CAWEDRALSATNYGYTF. The DNA of the CDR3 is TGTGCCTGGGAAGACAGGGCCCTTTCAGCGACTAACTATGGCTACACCTTC.

The chain carries TRBV7-6 and TRBJ2-7, with TRBD1 matching 9 bases. With 2 bases clipped from V and 3 bases from J, the junction kept 5 bases outside the gene matches. This CDR3 spans 15 amino acids. The germline CDR1 and CDR2 sequences are SGHVS and FNYEAQ. The DNA of the CDR3 is TGTGCCAGCAGCTTATCCCGGGACAGGGACTACGAGCAGTACTTC. Protein product: CASSLSRDRDYEQYF.

This chain links TRBV18 with TRBJ2-5; tentative D call: TRBD2 (5 bases). The V gene lost 3 bases and the J gene lost 5 bases, with 7 bases spanning the gap. The germline CDR1 and CDR2 sequences are KGHSH and LQKENI. This CDR3 has 12 residues. CDR3 DNA: TGTGCCAGCTCACCTAGCGCGGAGACCCAGTACTTC. It translates to CASSPSAETQYF.

The chain links TRBV15 to TRBJ1-4; no definite D call. The CDR3 extends over 15 amino acids. The V end was cut by 1 base, the J end by 4 bases, with 10 bases between. Germline loops: CDR1 LNHNV, CDR2 YYDKDF (reference sequence). CDR3: CATSRGGLGNEKLFF. The CDR3 DNA follows: TGTGCCACCAGCAGAGGAGGGCTGGGTAATGAAAAACTGTTTTTT.

V is TRBV3-1 (or the pseudogene TRBV3-2) and J is TRBJ2-6, with unresolved D. V was pared by 3 bases and J by 0 bases, with 3 bases between. Germline V gene lookup returns CDR1 LGHDT and CDR2 YNNKEL (reference sequence). The CDR3 covers 14 residues. The CDR3 region is CASSHVSGANVLTF. For the CDR3, the DNA is TGTGCCAGCAGCCATGTCTCTGGGGCCAACGTCCTGACTTTC.

About this clone: Other nucleotide sequences in the sample specify the same CDR3. The chain is built from TRBV28 and TRBJ2-7; D is undetermined. The CDR3 is made up of 12 amino acids. Germline loops: CDR1 MDHEN, CDR2 SYDVKM. Trimming stripped 3 bases from V and 3 bases from J, with 6 bases between. The DNA of the CDR3 is TGTGCCAGCAGTTTGTTGGGCTACGAGCAGTACTTC. It encodes CASSLLGYEQYF.

The chain is built from TRBV15 and TRBJ2-7, with 10 bases matching TRBD2. This CDR3 has 14 residues. V was clipped by 6 bases and J by 3 bases; unmatched bases: 5. Germline V gives CDR1 LNHNV, CDR2 YYDKDF (reference sequence). This CDR3 is CATSLSGRNYEQYF. As DNA, the CDR3 is TGTGCCACCAGTCTTAGCGGGAGGAACTACGAGCAGTACTTC.

The rearrangement links TRBV11-2 to TRBJ2-7; D gene unclear. V was pared by 0 bases and J by 7 bases, with 19 bases between. Germline CDR1 and CDR2: SGHAT and FQNNGV. The CDR3 totals 16 residues. The CDR3 coding sequence is TGTGCCAGCAGCTTAGATCCCGGCGGAGACGTTTCTGAGCAGTACTTC. Its protein product is CASSLDPGGDVSEQYF.

This clone appeared a few times. The V gene is TRBV4-1, the J gene TRBJ2-1; no reliable D call. This CDR3 is built from 16 residues. The ends were cut back, 1 base at V and 0 bases at J, with 10 bases in the middle. Germline-derived CDR1 and CDR2 are MGHRA and YSYEKL. CDR3 bases: TGCGCCAGCAGCCAAGTAGATTTACTCTCCTACAATGAGCAGTTCTTC. Its translation: CASSQVDLLSYNEQFF.

The V gene is TRBV5-4, the J gene TRBJ2-5; D call uncertain. Deletions cut 0 bases from V and 5 bases from J, with 8 bases between. This CDR3 has 13 residues. Per the germline V gene, CDR1 is SGHNT and CDR2 is YYREEE (reference sequence). The DNA of the CDR3 is TGTGCCAGCAGCTTGGAGTCCCAGGAGACCCAGTACTTC. Translation: CASSLESQETQYF.

The sample holds one count of this clone. This rearrangement joins TRBV2 to TRBJ1-1; possibly TRBD1 for D (5 bases). The CDR3 runs 14 residues. The V gene's germline CDR1 is SNHLY and CDR2 FYNNEI. V lost 0 bases and J 0 bases, leaving 5 bases between the germline ends. The DNA for the CDR3 is TGTGCCAGCAGTGAAGCCAGGGTGAACACTGAAGCTTTCTTT. It encodes CASSEARVNTEAFF.

This chain links TRBV6-2 or TRBV6-3 with TRBJ2-7, with D uncertain. Germline CDR1 and CDR2: MNHEY and SVGEGT. The CDR3 runs 16 residues. V shed 5 bases and J shed 0 bases, with 17 bases lying between them. For the CDR3, the DNA is TGTGCCAGCAGTCCCTCACGGCAGCTGAGCTCCTACGAGCAGTACTTC. It codes for CASSPSRQLSSYEQYF.

The chain uses TRBV6-5 and TRBJ1-2; D remains unclear. The germline V and J ends were trimmed by 0 bases and 1 base, with 9 bases remaining between them. The CDR3 covers 15 residues. Germline V gene lookup returns CDR1 MNHEY and CDR2 SVGAGI. CDR3 sequence reads: CASSYSSHDNYGYTF. The DNA for the CDR3 is TGTGCCAGCAGTTACTCGAGCCACGATAACTATGGCTACACCTTC.

This rearrangement joins TRBV25-1 to TRBJ2-1; 13 nucleotides match TRBD2. From germline, CDR1 is MGHDK and CDR2 SYGVNS. The CDR3 is made up of 17 amino acids. The J segment lost 1 base and the V segment lost 3 bases, leaving 3 bases of the junction unmatched. The CDR3, as DNA: TGTGCCAGCAGTGAGGGGACTAGCGGGACGTCCTACAATGAGCAGTTCTTC. Residues: CASSEGTSGTSYNEQFF. The full variable domain, with the rest looked up from reference TRBV25-1 and TRBJ2-1, is EADIYQTPRYLVIGTGKKITLECSQTMGHDKMYWYQQDPGMELHLIHYSYGVNSTEKGDLSSESTVSRIRTEHFPLTLESARPSHTSQYLCASSEGTSGTSYNEQFFGPGTRLTVL.

CDR3 nucleotides: TGTGCCAGCAGCTTAGCGATGGCGGGCGAAAAACTGTTTTTT. Protein: CASSLAMAGEKLFF. The V call is TRBV7-6, the J call TRBJ1-4; no definite D call. The CDR3 spans 14 residues. V lost 0 bases, J lost 8 bases, and 10 bases lay in between. CDR1 and CDR2 from the germline V gene are SGHVS and FNYEAQ. The whole variable domain, remainder taken from reference TRBV7-6 and TRBJ1-4, is GAGVSQSPRYKVTKRGQDVALRCDPISGHVSLYWYRQALGQGPEFLTYFNYEAQQDKSGLPNDRFSAERPEGSISTLTIQRTEQRDSAMYRCASSLAMAGEKLFFGSGTQLSVL.

The chain couples TRBV19 to TRBJ2-2; D ambiguous. The CDR3 contains 16 residues. Looked up from germline, CDR1 is LNHDA and CDR2 is SQIVND (reference sequence). Trimming stripped 7 bases from V and 3 bases from J, with 18 bases between. The CDR3 spells CASITGPWRYTGELFF. The CDR3 coding sequence is TGTGCCAGTATTACCGGCCCGTGGCGATACACCGGGGAGCTGTTTTTT.

V is TRBV6-5 and J is TRBJ2-7; perhaps TRBD1 as D (6 bases). CDR1 MNHEY and CDR2 SVGAGI come from the germline V gene. V was pared by 6 bases and J by 5 bases, with 17 bases between. CDR3 length: 14 amino acids. The CDR3 loop is CASRTSGVPDEQYF. The CDR3 DNA sequence: TGTGCCAGCAGGACTTCAGGGGTACCGGACGAGCAGTACTTC.

The rearrangement uses TRBV4-2 and TRBJ1-2; unclear D gene. The V end lost 0 bases, the J end lost 2 bases, and 13 bases lay between the germline ends. The germline CDR1 and CDR2 sequences are LGHNA and YNFKEQ. The CDR3 has 16 residues. This CDR3 reads CASSQDPARTNYGYTF. DNA of the CDR3: TGTGCCAGCAGCCAAGACCCGGCCAGGACCAACTATGGCTACACCTTC.

The rearrangement uses TRBV6-5 and TRBJ2-1, with D perhaps TRBD1 or TRBD2 (6 bases each). CDR1 is MNHEY, CDR2 SVGAGI, per germline. This CDR3 has 15 residues. V gave up 0 bases and J gave up 8 bases, with 14 bases separating them. CDR3 in amino acids: CASSYSGGQLHEQFF. The CDR3 nucleotides are TGTGCCAGCAGTTACTCGGGGGGACAACTGCATGAGCAGTTCTTC.

CDR3 nucleotide sequence: TGTGCCAGCAGCTCCATTAGCGGGAGGCCTGACTACGAGCAGTACTTC. This encodes CASSSISGRPDYEQYF. The chain recombines TRBV7-9 with TRBJ2-7; 10 bases align to TRBD2. The CDR3 contains 16 residues. The germline gives CDR1 SEHNR, CDR2 FQNEAQ (reference sequence). V gave up 4 bases and J gave up 3 bases; unmatched junction bases: 9.

The DNA of the CDR3 is TGTGCCAGATCGACAGGGGCCACGAACACCGGGGAGCTGTTTTTT. It encodes CARSTGATNTGELFF. The chain couples TRBV2 to TRBJ2-2; 8 bases align to TRBD1. The length of the CDR3 is 15 residues. CDR1 is SNHLY and CDR2 is FYNNEI in the germline V gene. V shed 9 bases, J shed 0 bases, and the junction held 6 bases outside the gene matches.

The chain links TRBV5-1 to TRBJ1-1; a possible D gene is TRBD1 (6 bases). Looked up from germline, CDR1 is SGHRS and CDR2 is YFSETQ. This CDR3 spans 15 amino acids. Trimming stripped 0 bases from V and 4 bases from J, with 13 bases between. The CDR3 region has the DNA TGCGCCAGCAGCTTGGGACAGGTTTTTTCCACTGAAGCTTTCTTT. Protein: CASSLGQVFSTEAFF.

The chain is built from TRBV28 and TRBJ1-1; a weak D match, TRBD1 (5 bases). CDR3 length: 15 amino acids. V lost 3 bases and J 1 base, leaving 12 bases between the germline ends. Germline assignment: CDR1 MDHEN and CDR2 SYDVKM. Here the CDR3 DNA reads TGTGCCAGCAGTTTTGGAGGGGTTGGGAACACTGAAGCTTTCTTT. This encodes CASSFGGVGNTEAFF.

The chain uses TRBV19 and TRBJ1-6; 9 bases fit TRBD1. V lost 4 bases to trimming and J lost 5 bases; unmatched junction nucleotides: 3. CDR1 is LNHDA, CDR2 SQIVND, per germline (reference sequence). The length of the CDR3 is 15 residues. In DNA form, the CDR3 reads TGTGCCAGTAGTACGGGGGACAGGGATAATTCACCCCTCCACTTT. Protein product: CASSTGDRDNSPLHF.

The chain couples TRBV19 to TRBJ1-5; maybe TRBD1 (5 bases). V was clipped by 8 bases and J by 2 bases, with 13 bases between them. From germline, CDR1 is LNHDA and CDR2 SQIVND (reference sequence). The CDR3 length is 14 residues. The CDR3 region has the DNA TGTGCCAGTCACAGGACTGGGGGCAATCAGCCCCAGCATTTT. Amino acid sequence: CASHRTGGNQPQHF.

V is TRBV4-1 and J is TRBJ2-1; D is uncertain. The germline V and J ends were trimmed by 3 bases and 4 bases, with 13 bases remaining between them. This CDR3 is built from 15 residues. The V gene's germline CDR1 is MGHRA and CDR2 YSYEKL. As DNA, the CDR3 is TGCGCCAGCAGCCAGGGCCGAGGCCTTTACAATGAGCAGTTCTTC. Amino acid sequence: CASSQGRGLYNEQFF.